This T cell receptor (beta chain) was sequenced during a study of human T cells and chemical hapten exposure. The overall study: Upper-back patch tests with 0.01% DPC were read at 6 days.

V shed 5 bases and J 5 bases; nucleotides not matched to a gene: 8. CDR1 and CDR2 (germline): SGHAT, FQNNGV. This CDR3 region has 15 residues. This clonotype was counted many times. The antigen remains undetermined. Overall study findings and caveats: Relative to controls, expanded TCRs formed significantly more large CDR3 similarity clusters.

Time point reported: patch test 3, about 24 weeks after DPC sensitization. Described treatment: therapeutic diphenylcyclopropenone sensitization with weekly scalp DPC. TCRdb redid the calling of the RACE reads with MiXCR, one entry per CDR3 protein. The table shows approximately 160,000 distinct CDR3 sequences, with about 30% occurring only once. The sequence came from a woman aged 18-30 years with alopecia areata. Some clones in this sample may be carry-over from other donors' samples. The J gene is TRBJ1-1, the V gene TRBV11-2, with 10 bases identical to TRBD1. Material: whole blood, obtained in connection with sensitization to the hapten diphenylcyclopropenone (DPC). CDR3 residues: CASSTSWTGGTEAFF. For the CDR3, the DNA is TGTGCCAGCAGCACAAGTTGGACAGGGGGTACTGAAGCTTTCTTT.